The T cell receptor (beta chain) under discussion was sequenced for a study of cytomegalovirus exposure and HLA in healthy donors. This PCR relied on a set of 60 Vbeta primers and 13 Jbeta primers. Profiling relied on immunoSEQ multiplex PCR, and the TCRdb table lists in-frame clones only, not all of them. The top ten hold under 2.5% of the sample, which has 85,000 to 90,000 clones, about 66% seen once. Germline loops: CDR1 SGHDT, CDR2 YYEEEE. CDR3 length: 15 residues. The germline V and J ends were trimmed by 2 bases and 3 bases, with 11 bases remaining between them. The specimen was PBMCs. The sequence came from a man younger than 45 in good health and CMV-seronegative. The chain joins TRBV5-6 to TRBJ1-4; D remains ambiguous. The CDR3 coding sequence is TGTGCCAGCAGCTTTGCGGGCCCGGCTAATGAAAAACTGTTTTTT. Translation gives CASSFAGPANEKLFF.